The present T cell receptor beta chain was sequenced within a study of CD8+CD57+ T cells in acquired aplastic anemia. Study at large: The study obtained an average of roughly 2.9 ug of DNA from sorted CD4+ and CD8+ cells. General study findings and limits: Patients and healthy controls showed no significant CD8+ Simpson's diversity difference.

J gave up 3 bases and V 7 bases, and 9 bases lay outside the gene matches. CDR1 and CDR2 (germline): ENHRY, SYGVKD. The CDR3 loop spans 15 amino acids. CDR3 and TCR beta VDJ profiling relied on a genomic DNA template. MiXCR, run by TCRdb on the reads, gives a single entry per CDR3 protein. This repertoire shows 150,000 to 200,000 distinct CDR3 sequences, about 64% found once; its top ten account for around 45%. A remark on this clonotype: The antigen is not known.

This receptor was taken from a human donor in good health. The chain recombines TRBV10-3 with TRBJ2-5, with TRBD1 identical over 9 bases. The sequenced material came from sorted CD4+, CD8+, or CD8+CD57+ T cells (not recorded which) from PBMCs. The CDR3 nucleotides read TGTGCCATCAACCCGGGACAGGGTGGAGAAGAGACCCAGTACTTC. This sequence encodes CAINPGQGGEETQYF.